One sample yielded the 11 T cell receptor beta chains listed below, sequenced in a study of T cell repertoires in cytomegalovirus infection. TCRdb reanalysed the reads using MiXCR and keeps one entry per CDR3 protein. The sample lists 750,000 to 900,000 distinct CDR3 sequences, roughly 28% occurring once. Antigens of these TCRs are unknown. Sequencing was performed on cultured CD8+ T cells from PBMCs, taken from culture after CMV antigen stimulation. Receptor source: a human donor in good health (CMV status not recorded). Some clones in this sample may be carry-over from other donors' samples.

The rearrangement links TRBV6-1 to TRBJ2-2; TRBD2 aligns across 8 bases. This CDR3 is 14 amino acids long. Germline lookup yields CDR1 MNHNS and CDR2 SASEGT. The J segment lost 3 bases and the V segment lost 6 bases, leaving 3 bases of the junction unmatched. The CDR3 protein is CASSGGAYTGELFF. The CDR3 DNA reads TGTGCCAGCAGCGGGGGGGCCTACACCGGGGAGCTGTTTTTT.

This clonotype was seen only a few times. The V call is TRBV6-6, the J call TRBJ1-6; 7 bases map to TRBD1. The junction had 11 bases not matched to a gene; V was cut back by 7 bases and J by 8 bases. The length of the CDR3 is 15 residues. CDR1 MNHNY and CDR2 SVGAGI come from the germline V gene (reference sequence). The CDR3 coding sequence is TGTGCCAGCACCGGGGACAGCGTAGAGGATTCACCCCTCCACTTT. Translated: CASTGDSVEDSPLHF.

The chain has TRBV18 and TRBJ1-1; D gene uncertain. V lost 1 base and J lost 6, with 12 bases in between. The CDR3 consists of 14 residues. Germline V lookup: CDR1 KGHSH, CDR2 LQKENI. CDR3: CASSPLNRIAEAFF. In DNA form, the CDR3 reads TGTGCCAGCTCACCACTTAATAGGATCGCTGAAGCTTTCTTT.

This clonotype has just a few counts. The J gene is TRBJ2-7, the V gene TRBV27; TRBD2 is a possible D gene (7 bases). From germline, CDR1 is MNHEY and CDR2 SMNVEV (reference sequence). CDR3 length: 12 residues. The ends were cut back, 10 bases at V and 5 bases at J, with 15 bases in the middle. In DNA, the CDR3 is TGTGCCAAAGGGAGGGGGGGACACGAGCAGTACTTC. Translated: CAKGRGGHEQYF.

V and J are TRBV29-1 and TRBJ1-1; D is unresolved. From germline, CDR1 is SQVTM and CDR2 ANQGSEA. The CDR3 has 13 residues. Trimming shortened V by 3 bases and J by 3 bases, and 11 bases separated the two germline ends. CDR3 DNA: TGCAGCGTTGACGCGGGTTTGGACACTGAAGCTTTCTTT. Translating gives CSVDAGLDTEAFF.

V and J are TRBV27 and TRBJ2-1, with a tentative D call TRBD1 (5 bases). CDR1 and CDR2 (germline): MNHEY, SMNVEV (reference sequence). The CDR3 spans 12 residues. V was shortened by 1 base and J by 10 bases, with 8 bases between the two germline ends. CDR3 amino acids: CASSLWGTEQFF. CDR3 bases: TGTGCCAGCAGTTTATGGGGCACCGAGCAGTTCTTC.

The genes are TRBV19 and TRBJ2-3, with TRBD1 matching over 7 bases. This CDR3 region has 19 residues. The V segment lost 5 bases and the J segment 3 bases; nucleotides outside the gene matches: 20. The germline V gene encodes CDR1 LNHDA and CDR2 SQIVND (reference sequence). The CDR3 bases are TGTGCCAGTAGTCGATATGTCGGCTCGGGTCAGGGGGATACAGATACGCAGTATTTT. Protein product: CASSRYVGSGQGDTDTQYF.

This clonotype was detected ten times or more. J is TRBJ2-1 and V is TRBV7-2; D may correspond to TRBD1 or TRBD2 (6 bases each). The V gene's germline CDR1 is SGHTA and CDR2 FQGNSA. Trimming took off 1 base at V and 2 bases at J, with 18 bases between the two ends. The CDR3 length is 18 residues. CDR3 in DNA: TGTGCCAGCAGCTTAGTAGGAGGGGGAGCTGTAACCTACAATGAGCAGTTCTTC. It translates to CASSLVGGGAVTYNEQFF.

The chain has TRBV5-6 and TRBJ1-2; D possibly corresponds to TRBD1 (5 bases). Germline V gene data show CDR1 as SGHDT and CDR2 as YYEEEE. The CDR3 is 16 amino acids. V shed 3 bases and J shed 0 bases, with 15 bases lying between them. The CDR3 DNA follows: TGTGCCAGCAGCTGGACTCCAGGGCCCACTAACTATGGCTACACCTTC. Translated, it gives CASSWTPGPTNYGYTF.

This clonotype was seen only a few times. The rearrangement links TRBV7-2 to TRBJ2-5, with 11 positions matching TRBD1. Germline CDR1 and CDR2: SGHTA and FQGNSA. V lost 1 base and J lost 5; bases outside the gene matches: 15. This CDR3 has 19 residues. The DNA for the CDR3 is TGTGCCAGCAGCTTAGGGCCCTCCTTACCGGGACAGGGGGGGGAGACCCAGTACTTC. This codes for CASSLGPSLPGQGGETQYF.

The chain combines TRBV6-6 with TRBJ2-3; 10 nucleotides agree with TRBD2. This CDR3 is built from 19 residues. The trim removed 3 bases at V and 0 bases at J, leaving 12 bases unmatched. CDR1 is MNHNY, CDR2 SVGAGI, per germline (reference sequence). As DNA, the CDR3 is TGTGCCAGCAGTTATCCCCTTCCTGAGCGGGGGGGGAGCACAGATACGCAGTATTTT. Translation gives CASSYPLPERGGSTDTQYF.